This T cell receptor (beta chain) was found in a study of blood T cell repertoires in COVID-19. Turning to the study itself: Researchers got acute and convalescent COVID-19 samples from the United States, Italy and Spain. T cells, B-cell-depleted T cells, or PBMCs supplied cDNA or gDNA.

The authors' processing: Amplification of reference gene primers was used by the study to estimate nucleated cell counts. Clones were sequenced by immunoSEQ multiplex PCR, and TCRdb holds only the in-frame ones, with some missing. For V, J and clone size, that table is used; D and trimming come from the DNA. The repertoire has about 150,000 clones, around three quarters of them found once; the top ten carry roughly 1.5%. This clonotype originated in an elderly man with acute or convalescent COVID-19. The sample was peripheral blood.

DNA for the CDR3: TGCGCCAGCAGCTCCGCTCAGGCTCCCTACGAGCAGTACGTC. It specifies CASSSAQAPYEQYV. The chain carries TRBV5-1 and TRBJ2-7, with D unclear. This CDR3 spans 14 amino acids. The V gene lost 3 bases and the J gene lost 2 bases, with 12 bases spanning the gap. Germline V CDR1 and CDR2: SGHRS, YFSETQ.